This T cell receptor beta chain stems from a study of CD8+CD57+ T cells in acquired aplastic anemia. About this clonotype itself: Its antigen is not identified.

The V end was cut by 5 bases, the J end by 3 bases, with 11 bases between. Germline V gives CDR1 DFQATT, CDR2 SNEGSKA (reference sequence). This CDR3 spans 12 amino acids. Genomic DNA constituted the template upon which TCR beta VDJ and CDR3 profiling was performed. A single record per CDR3 protein comes from TCRdb applying MiXCR to the reads. This sample has approximately 200,000 distinct CDR3 sequences, with around 65% found just once. Study-wide findings and caveats: Researchers report that twenty-nine CD8+ CDR3 sequences appeared in both patients and controls.

Sequencing input: sorted CD4+, CD8+, or CD8+CD57+ T cells (not recorded which) from PBMCs. The V gene is TRBV20-1, the J gene TRBJ2-7, with D possibly TRBD1 on 5 matching bases. The source is a human donor with severe aplastic anemia or a healthy control (not recorded which). The CDR3 reads CSAGANNYEQYF. For the CDR3, the DNA is TGCAGTGCTGGGGCCAATAACTACGAGCAGTACTTC.